This T cell receptor beta chain was captured in a study of CD8+ T cells in alopecia areata. The treatment is: oral pan-JAK inhibitor, 5-10 mg twice daily. T lymphocytes (CD4+ and CD8+) were sorted from PBMCs. General study results and limits: Elevated clonality characterized lesional scalp relative to normal scalp, particularly in alopecia totalis/universalis. Scalp clonality, along with expanded CD8+ clones among the top 100, was significantly decreased by tofacitinib.

Sequencing relied on a cDNA template that was reverse transcribed from extracted RNA. The protocol was immunoSEQ multiplex PCR, while the TCRdb copy is restricted to in-frame clones and leaves out a portion. Among more than 95,000 clones, 50% to 75% were seen once, and the ten largest hold about 31%. Germline V gives CDR1 MDHEN, CDR2 SYDVKM. This CDR3 comprises 17 residues. The V and J ends lost 5 bases and 2 bases, in that order; junction bases with no gene match: 9. As regards this clone: What it binds is not known.

The V call is TRBV28, the J call TRBJ2-1; 10 positions match TRBD2. The TCR sequence derives from a human donor with alopecia areata. Specimen: CD8+ T cells sorted from blood, collected at week 4, from a patient treated with tofacitinib. CDR3 sequence reads: CASSTWVAGGPYNEQFF. In nucleotides, the CDR3 is TGTGCCAGCAGTACATGGGTAGCGGGGGGCCCCTACAATGAGCAGTTCTTC.